The 13 T cell receptor beta chains below all came from one sample that was sequenced in a study of blood T cell repertoires in COVID-19. TCRdb keeps only in-frame clones here, not all; method: immunoSEQ multiplex PCR. The profile shows around 280,000 clones, roughly 90% of them singletons. Sequenced material: PBMCs or T cells enriched from blood (not recorded which). These receptors were taken from a woman aged 18-29 years with acute COVID-19.

This chain connects TRBV19 to TRBJ2-1; TRBD2 agrees at 8 bases. The V and J ends lost 1 base and 4 bases, in that order; junction bases with no gene match: 9. Germline lookup yields CDR1 LNHDA and CDR2 SQIVND (reference sequence). CDR3 length equals 17 residues. Here the CDR3 DNA reads TGTGCCAGTAGTATAGGGAGGACTAGCTTGGGGTACAATGAGCAGTTCTTC. Protein product: CASSIGRTSLGYNEQFF.

This chain links TRBV10-1 with TRBJ1-6; D not resolved. The germline CDR1 and CDR2 sequences are WNHNN and SYGVQD (reference sequence). The V gene lost 6 bases and the J gene lost 6 bases, with 9 bases spanning the gap. The CDR3 covers 13 residues. The CDR3 reads CASRDGINSPLHF. The CDR3 bases are TGCGCCAGCAGGGACGGGATTAATTCACCCCTCCACTTT.

This chain joins TRBV4-3 and TRBJ1-3; perhaps TRBD1 as D (6 bases). This CDR3 has 18 residues. Germline CDR1 LGHNA, CDR2 YSLEER. Trimming shortened V by 1 base and J by 2 bases, and 18 bases separated the two germline ends. The CDR3 loop is CASSQADNRVTTGNTIYF. CDR3 coding DNA: TGCGCCAGCAGCCAAGCCGATAACAGGGTAACGACTGGAAACACCATATATTTT.

The chain carries TRBV4-1 and TRBJ2-7; 7 bases are shared with TRBD2. CDR1 is MGHRA and CDR2 is YSYEKL in the germline V gene. The junction had 12 bases not matched to a gene; V was cut back by 1 base and J by 6 bases. This CDR3 has 16 amino acids. CDR3 in amino acids: CASSQAPGLIDAEQYF. DNA of the CDR3: TGCGCCAGCAGCCAAGCTCCGGGACTAATCGACGCCGAGCAGTACTTC.

J is TRBJ2-2 and V is TRBV10-1, with 12 bases aligning to TRBD2. CDR3 length: 18 amino acids. V shed 2 bases and J 0 bases; nucleotides not matched to a gene: 4. The germline CDR1 and CDR2 sequences are WNHNN and SYGVQD (reference sequence). The CDR3 nucleotides read TGCGCCAGCAGTGAGGCGGGACTAGCGGGCCCGAACACCGGGGAGCTGTTTTTT. It yields the protein CASSEAGLAGPNTGELFF.

CDR3 region: CSVEPGQSTDTQYF. In DNA form, the CDR3 reads TGCAGCGTAGAACCGGGACAGAGCACAGATACGCAGTATTTT. The chain joins TRBV29-1 to TRBJ2-3, with 7 bases fitting TRBD1. With V trimmed by 6 bases and J by 0 bases, 6 bases remained unmatched. Germline CDR1 reads SQVTM; CDR2 reads ANQGSEA. The CDR3 contains 14 residues.

The chain uses TRBV30 and TRBJ2-3; TRBD2 might be the D (6 bases). This CDR3 region has 12 residues. Germline V CDR1 and CDR2: GTSNPN, SVGIG (reference sequence). V was pared by 3 bases and J by 3 bases, with 7 bases between. In nucleotides, the CDR3 is TGTGCCTGGAGGGGACTTACAGATACGCAGTATTTT. Translation: CAWRGLTDTQYF.

Here the CDR3 DNA reads TGTGCCAGTAGTACCCGGGTCAGTACTAGCAATCAGCCCCAGCATTTT. Translation: CASSTRVSTSNQPQHF. This chain links TRBV19 with TRBJ1-5, with unresolved D. Germline assignment: CDR1 LNHDA and CDR2 SQIVND (reference sequence). Trimming took off 4 bases at V and 0 bases at J, with 13 bases between the two ends. This CDR3 is 16 amino acids long.

J is TRBJ2-5 and V is TRBV5-1, with 7 bases matching TRBD1. V lost 5 bases to trimming and J lost 9 bases; unmatched junction nucleotides: 10. CDR1 and CDR2 (germline): SGHRS, YFSETQ. There are 13 residues in the CDR3. Here the CDR3 reads CASSLEGGEAQYF. The CDR3 coding sequence is TGCGCCAGCAGTTTAGAAGGGGGCGAGGCCCAGTACTTC.

This clone was recorded only once. The chain links TRBV13 to TRBJ2-4, with 14 bases that match TRBD2. The CDR3 is 19 residues long. The V segment lost 1 base and the J segment 8 bases; nucleotides outside the gene matches: 13. The V gene's germline CDR1 is PRHDT and CDR2 FYEKMQ (reference sequence). This CDR3 is CASSLAPPGLAGVGDIQYF. CDR3 in DNA: TGTGCCAGCAGCTTAGCTCCTCCGGGACTAGCGGGAGTAGGGGACATTCAGTACTTC.

The genes are TRBV5-4 and TRBJ2-1, with TRBD2 matching over 11 bases. The V gene's germline CDR1 is SGHNT and CDR2 YYREEE (reference sequence). V gave up 0 bases and J gave up 9 bases; unmatched junction bases: 11. The length of the CDR3 is 17 residues. CDR3 nucleotides: TGTGCCAGCAGCTTGGATTACGGTAGCGGGAGGGTACGTGAGCAGTTCTTC. Translation: CASSLDYGSGRVREQFF.

The V and J genes are TRBV6-5 and TRBJ1-4; D is ambiguous. V lost 4 bases, J lost 3 bases, and 9 bases lay in between. This CDR3 contains 14 residues. Per the germline V gene, CDR1 is MNHEY and CDR2 is SVGAGI. CDR3 residues: CASSSFGANEKLFF. The CDR3 DNA follows: TGTGCCAGCAGTTCGTTCGGGGCTAATGAAAAACTGTTTTTT.

The chain combines TRBV29-1 with TRBJ2-7, with TRBD2 identical over 9 bases. Germline lookup yields CDR1 SQVTM and CDR2 ANQGSEA. V was pared by 7 bases and J by 1 base, with 2 bases of the junction left unmatched. This CDR3 has 12 amino acids. The chain's CDR3 is CSALAGSYEQYF. CDR3 in DNA: TGCAGCGCCCTAGCGGGGTCCTACGAGCAGTACTTC.